This TCR beta chain is from a study of CD8 T cells in ankylosing spondylitis (TCRdb year 2017). Looking at the study overall: T cell receptor beta repertoires were profiled in healthy donors and ankylosing spondylitis patients so that disease-linked TCR variants could be found. The whole study cohort included under 140 healthy donors and about two dozen ankylosing spondylitis patients. Samples of peripheral blood were taken, and for ankylosing spondylitis patients, synovial fluid was collected as well. The full study reports these points: Blood from ankylosing spondylitis patients appeared to be characterized by a TCR beta motif composed of about eight highly homologous amino acid variants. Some motif variants were previously reported in synovial fluid and blood of reactive arthritis patients, suggesting common disease-initiation mechanisms. The disease-linked clones were reported as significantly enriched in matched synovial fluid samples from ankylosing spondylitis patients. The disease-linked clones had a CD8+ phenotype and were found at relatively low frequencies in peripheral blood.

Sequencing relied on an Illumina HiSeq 2500. TCR beta libraries were prepared by quantitative 5'-RACE with molecular barcodes. Processing in the source paper ran as follows. A new computational method based on a probabilistic model of VDJ rearrangement was used to identify disease-linked TCR variants. TCRdb reprocessing: public reads trimmed at Q25 with fastp, clones called with MiXCR, in-frame beta chains kept. Every CDR3 protein is listed once, alongside the most common genes and DNA of its rows. The V and J calls and clone size come from TCRdb's table, not from the authors' own analysis. The sample contains 250,000 or so distinct CDR3 sequences, approximately 20% of them found a single time. Around 30% of the sample comes from the top ten. This clonotype appeared many times. The clone's antigen remains unknown. No quality values exist for individual bases; no much larger clone is one base distant.

The germline V gene (reference sequence) yields DFQATT for CDR1 and SNEGSKA for CDR2. The CDR3, from cysteine to phenylalanine, totals 14 residues. Just CDR3 DNA is preserved here, 42 bases in frame from base 1. V and J lose 7 bases and 0 bases, and a span of 12 bases separates them. The origin of this receptor is a male donor with ankylosing spondylitis or in good health (not recorded which). The rearrangement combines TRBV20-1 with TRBJ1-4, with an unclear D gene assignment. Sequencing was carried out using blood, either unsorted or a sorted T cell fraction (not recorded which). Here the CDR3 is given as CSVKILATNEKLFF. The nucleotides read TGCAGTGTTAAGATACTGGCAACTAATGAAAAACTGTTTTTT.